This TCR beta chain is from a study of blood T cell repertoires in COVID-19. The wider study: Spain, Italy and the United States supplied samples that represented acute and convalescent COVID-19. Sample material is recorded as cDNA or gDNA derived from T cells, B-cell-depleted T cells, or PBMCs.

The CDR3 runs to 17 residues. V was clipped by 0 bases and J by 0 bases, with 12 bases between them. CDR1 is SNHLY and CDR2 is FYNNEI in the germline V gene. In the original processing: Reference gene primer amplification gave nucleated cell count estimates. Here immunoSEQ multiplex PCR was the method, and the copy in TCRdb shows in-frame clones only, minus some. That table gives V, J and clone size, and the DNA gave D and trimming. The data contain around 300,000 clones, 70% to 90% of them singletons. The chain links TRBV2 to TRBJ1-3; no firm D call. This TCR was sampled from a woman aged 70-85 years with acute or convalescent COVID-19. Sequenced input: peripheral blood. This CDR3 is CASSEALADFSGNTIYF. The CDR3 region has the DNA TGTGCCAGCAGTGAAGCCCTGGCCGACTTCTCTGGAAACACCATATATTTT.